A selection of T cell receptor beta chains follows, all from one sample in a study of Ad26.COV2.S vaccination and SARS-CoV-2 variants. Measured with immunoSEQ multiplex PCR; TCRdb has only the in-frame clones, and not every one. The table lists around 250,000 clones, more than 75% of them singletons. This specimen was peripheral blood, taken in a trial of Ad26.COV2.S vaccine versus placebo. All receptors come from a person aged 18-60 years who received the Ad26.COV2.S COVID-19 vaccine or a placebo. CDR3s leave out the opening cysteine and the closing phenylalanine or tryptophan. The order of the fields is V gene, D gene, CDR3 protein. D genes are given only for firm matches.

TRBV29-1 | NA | SVGRQLLNTEAF
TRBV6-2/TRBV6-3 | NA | ASSYSRVSGTGELF
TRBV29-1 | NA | SVEDLAGYEQY
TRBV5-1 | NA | ASSLTEGETQY
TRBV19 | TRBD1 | ASRDTGVDTEAF
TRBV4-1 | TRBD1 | ASSQVQTGGRDYSPLH
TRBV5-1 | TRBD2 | ASSLGGGTYNEQF
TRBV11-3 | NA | ASSRTDGTEAF
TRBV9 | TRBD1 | ASSGKGQGFSGELF
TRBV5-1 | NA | ASSPPGTRAYGYT
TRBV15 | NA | ATSRVRETQY
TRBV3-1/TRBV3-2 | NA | ASSQGGGASQPQH
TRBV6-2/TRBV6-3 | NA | ASSFVYNEQF
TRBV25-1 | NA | ASSELKDTQDLNTIY
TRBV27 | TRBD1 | ASLLTGMSHNEQF
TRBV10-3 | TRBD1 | AIRGTAPENSGNTIY
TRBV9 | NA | ASSAQTVSGNTIY
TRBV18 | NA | ASSPKGTNSYEQY
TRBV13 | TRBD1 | ASSRTGGMWNTEAF
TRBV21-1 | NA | ASSVLLGHQRGPGELF
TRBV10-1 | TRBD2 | ASSETPPSGGFYEQY
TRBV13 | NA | ASSHRLVSLPAFSGANVLT
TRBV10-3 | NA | AISREPLYGYT
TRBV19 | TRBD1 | ASRPGTGGYNQPQH
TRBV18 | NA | ASSPGFRGSNQPQH
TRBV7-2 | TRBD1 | ASSARQGRLTEAF
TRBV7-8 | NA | ASSPGLDTQY
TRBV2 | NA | ASSPRTYNSPLH
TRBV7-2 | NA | ASSLVWANTGELF
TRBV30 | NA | AWRVAGARNTIY
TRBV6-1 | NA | ASSEGSGESGYT
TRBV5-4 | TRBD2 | ASSLSRTSRHEQY
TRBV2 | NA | ASRDSEAF
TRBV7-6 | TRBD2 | ASTKFPPWLAVNTGELF
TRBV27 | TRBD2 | ASSWTSGGAHTQY
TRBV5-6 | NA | ASSLVSGLLYNEQF
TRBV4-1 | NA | ASSQVGTYEQY
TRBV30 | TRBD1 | AWSVGGQGYEQY
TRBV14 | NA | ASSQIAGASGNTIY
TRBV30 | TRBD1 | AWNRQGNTGELF
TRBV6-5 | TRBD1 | ASSQTGGSDTQY
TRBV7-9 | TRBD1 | ASSPLPGTGHYGYT
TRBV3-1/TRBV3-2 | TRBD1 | ASSHDRGGGYT
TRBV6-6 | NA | ASSYLGGGDGYT
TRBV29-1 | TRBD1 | SGRLGGSGEQY
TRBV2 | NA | ASSVQAGNQPQH
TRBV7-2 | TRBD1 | ASSRIDRAGREKLF
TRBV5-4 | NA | ASSSDAVYGYT
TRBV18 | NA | ASSHSTETGRIGKLF
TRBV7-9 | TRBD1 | ASSFGGTGLNEQF
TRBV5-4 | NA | ASSLRGDYGYT
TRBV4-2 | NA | ASSQDTGLVDTIY
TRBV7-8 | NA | ASSLGQLGQPQH
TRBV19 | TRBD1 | ASSNEGGVYEQY